A selection of T cell receptor beta chains follows, all from one sample in a study of cytomegalovirus exposure and HLA in healthy donors. Profiled with immunoSEQ multiplex PCR; TCRdb holds only in-frame clones, not every one. This table has roughly 200,000 clones, roughly 68% appearing once. The sequenced material came from PBMCs. These receptors all stem from a woman in her 30s in good health and CMV-seronegative. The CDR3 runs from the conserved cysteine through the conserved F or W. D genes are given only for firm matches. Some rows have no size entry. The others give once, few or many, or a class for an expanded clone.

DNA	CDR3	V	size	J	D
TGTGCCAGCAGCTTAGGGTCTAGCGGAACCTACGAGCAGTACTTC	CASSLGSSGTYEQYF	TRBV7-9	-	TRBJ2-7	TRBD2
TGTGCCAGCAGTGTACGCCTCGGGACAGGGGGCCCCTATGGCTACACCTTC	CASSVRLGTGGPYGYTF	TRBV25-1	few	TRBJ1-2	TRBD1
TGTGCCAGCAGCTCGAGACAGGGCCCCCTGAACACTGAAGCTTTCTTT	CASSSRQGPLNTEAFF	TRBV7-6	-	TRBJ1-1	TRBD1
TGTGCCAGCAGTGAGGGGGACAGCCGTGAAGCTTTCTTT	CASSEGDSREAFF	TRBV6-6	-	TRBJ1-1	TRBD1
TGTGCCAGCTCAGAACAGGGAGTGGACACCATATATTTT	CASSEQGVDTIYF	TRBV18	-	TRBJ1-3	-
TGCGCCAGCAGTGAGTTAAAAGAGACCCAGTACTTC	CASSELKETQYF	TRBV10-2	few	TRBJ2-5	-
TGTGCCAGCAGCTCTAGGAGGCGGCAGACCCAGTACTTC	CASSSRRRQTQYF	TRBV7-2	-	TRBJ2-5	-
TGTGCCAGCAGTGACTCACGAATGGAGCGTCAGTTCTTC	CASSDSRMERQFF	TRBV6-4	-	TRBJ2-1	-
TGTGTCCAGTCACATGGGCTAGCAGACTACGAGCAGTACTTC	CVQSHGLADYEQYF	TRBV2	-	TRBJ2-7	-
TGTGCCAGCAGCTTATGGCGGGGGCCCTCCTACGAGCAGTACTTC	CASSLWRGPSYEQYF	TRBV7-8	few	TRBJ2-7	-
TGTGCCAGTAGGGCGGACAGGGCTAGCAATCAGCCCCAGCATTTT	CASRADRASNQPQHF	TRBV19	few	TRBJ1-5	TRBD1
TGTGCCAGCAGCTTAGCGGGTTATCGTGGCTACACCTTC	CASSLAGYRGYTF	TRBV13	-	TRBJ1-2	-
TGTGCCAGTAGTCCAAGGGGGAAGGGGATGAACACTGAAGCTTTCTTT	CASSPRGKGMNTEAFF	TRBV19	-	TRBJ1-1	-
TGCGCCAGCAGCTTCGGCGGGACAGGGGGTTACAATGAGCAGTTCTTC	CASSFGGTGGYNEQFF	TRBV5-1	few	TRBJ2-1	TRBD1
TGTGCCACCAGCAGATCAATTCAGGATACATGCACCTTC	CATSRSIQDTCTF	TRBV15	-	TRBJ1-2	-
TGTGCCAGCAGCTTAGTCAGCGGGAGCGGCAATGAGCAGTTCTTC	CASSLVSGSGNEQFF	TRBV7-9	-	TRBJ2-1	TRBD2
TGCGCCAGCAGCCCGGGACAGGGATCCTACGAGCAGTACTTC	CASSPGQGSYEQYF	TRBV5-1	-	TRBJ2-7	TRBD1
TGTGCCAGCACCTCTCTCGGTTCAGATACGCAGTATTTT	CASTSLGSDTQYF	TRBV6-5	-	TRBJ2-3	-
TGTGCCAGCAGTGACCTGCGGGGAAGGACAGATACGCAGTATTTT	CASSDLRGRTDTQYF	TRBV2	-	TRBJ2-3	-
TGTGCCAGCAGTGTATTGGACAGGGGGCGTTCTGGGGCCAACGTCCTGACTTTC	CASSVLDRGRSGANVLTF	TRBV25-1	-	TRBJ2-6	TRBD1
TGTGCCAGCAGCGGTGGACAGGGGGCCTACAATGAGCAGTTCTTC	CASSGGQGAYNEQFF	TRBV13	-	TRBJ2-1	TRBD1
TGTGCCAGCATTCGGACAGGTTCTTCGCCCCAGCATTTT	CASIRTGSSPQHF	TRBV6-6	-	TRBJ1-5	TRBD1
TGCGCCAGCAGCCTTTACTCCTACAATGAGCAGTTCTTC	CASSLYSYNEQFF	TRBV5-1	-	TRBJ2-1	-
TGTGCCTGGACCCCCCTTCGGGGGACTGGCCCAATTGGGCAGTTCTTC	CAWTPLRGTGPIGQFF	TRBV30	-	TRBJ2-1	-
TGTGCCAGCGGGCGGCGGAGGAATGAAAAACTGTTTTTT	CASGRRRNEKLFF	TRBV6-4	-	TRBJ1-4	-
TGTGCCAGCAGCTTCCAGGTTGATGAGCAGTTCTTC	CASSFQVDEQFF	TRBV5-5	-	TRBJ2-1	-
TGTGCCACCAGCAGAGGGTCCGCAGGGGTAGAGACCCAGTACTTC	CATSRGSAGVETQYF	TRBV15	once	TRBJ2-5	-
TGTGCCAGCAGCTCGGGGGCTAACTATGGCTACACCTTC	CASSSGANYGYTF	TRBV5-6	once	TRBJ1-2	-
TGTGCCAGCTCACCACAGCGCCTGGAGGGGGATACGCAGTATTTT	CASSPQRLEGDTQYF	TRBV18	few	TRBJ2-3	-
TGTGCCAGCACCGTTGACAGGGGCTTCACAGATACGCAGTATTTT	CASTVDRGFTDTQYF	TRBV6-1	-	TRBJ2-3	TRBD1
TGTGCCAGTAGTATGTCCAGGGATCAGCAGCCCCAGCATTTT	CASSMSRDQQPQHF	TRBV19	-	TRBJ1-5	-
TGCGCCAGCAGCCAAGATGGGGACAGTTCGATTCAGCCCCAGCATTTT	CASSQDGDSSIQPQHF	TRBV4-1	-	TRBJ1-5	TRBD1
TGCGCCAGCAGCTTGGCCGGGGGGAAGAACACTGAAGCTTTCTTT	CASSLAGGKNTEAFF	TRBV5-1	-	TRBJ1-1	-
TGTGCCAGCAGTCCGGACAGGGACCGGCCCCAGCATTTT	CASSPDRDRPQHF	TRBV6-5	-	TRBJ1-5	TRBD1
TGCGCCAGCAGCTCAGGGTCGAGTACCGGGGAGCTGTTTTTT	CASSSGSSTGELFF	TRBV5-1	-	TRBJ2-2	-
TGTGCCAGCAGAGACAGGGGTGGGACCTACGAGCGGTACTTC	CASRDRGGTYERYF	TRBV27	-	TRBJ2-7	TRBD1
TGTGCCAGCAGCGTACAAAGCAGGCCCTACGAGCAGTACTTC	CASSVQSRPYEQYF	TRBV9	-	TRBJ2-7	-
TGTGCCAGCAGCTGGGACAGGGAGGCCGGCTACACCTTC	CASSWDREAGYTF	TRBV7-9	-	TRBJ1-2	TRBD1
TGTGCCAGCAGTTACCTCGGGGATAGCTACGAGCAGTACTTC	CASSYLGDSYEQYF	TRBV6-5	-	TRBJ2-7	-
TGCGCCAGCAGCCAACAGGGAAGCACTGAAGCTTTCTTT	CASSQQGSTEAFF	TRBV5-1	-	TRBJ1-1	-
TGTGCCAGCAGCTCCCTAGCGGGGGGTTTAGGTGAGCAGTTCTTC	CASSSLAGGLGEQFF	TRBV7-3	-	TRBJ2-1	TRBD2
TGTGCCAGCAGCTCACGCGGTCCCGGGACAGGGGGCACCGAGCAGTACTTC	CASSSRGPGTGGTEQYF	TRBV11-2	once	TRBJ2-7	TRBD1
TGCGCCAGCAGCCCCGCGGGGCCGCGGGAGCAGTACTTC	CASSPAGPREQYF	TRBV5-1	-	TRBJ2-7	-
TGTGCCAGCAGTGATGGGGCTTCTGGAAACACCATATATTTT	CASSDGASGNTIYF	TRBV6-1	few	TRBJ1-3	-
TGTGCCAGCAGTTACTCGGACAGGGCTCAAGATACGCAGTATTTT	CASSYSDRAQDTQYF	TRBV6-6	-	TRBJ2-3	TRBD1
TGCGCCAGCAGCCAAGCCCCGGCAGGGGGCCGTGGAAACACCATATATTTT	CASSQAPAGGRGNTIYF	TRBV4-1	-	TRBJ1-3	TRBD1
TGTGCCAGCAGCGAGGGACTAGCGGGAGTAATGGAGCAGTTCTTC	CASSEGLAGVMEQFF	TRBV9	-	TRBJ2-1	TRBD2
TGTGCCAGCAGCTTAGGAGGAGAGGAGACCCAGTACTTC	CASSLGGEETQYF	TRBV13	once	TRBJ2-5	-
TGTGCCAGCTCGACAATGGGTCAGCCCCAGCATTTT	CASSTMGQPQHF	TRBV18	-	TRBJ1-5	-
TGTGCCAGCAGCCAAGGGCGGATTAATGAAAAACTGTTTTTT	CASSQGRINEKLFF	TRBV4-2	-	TRBJ1-4	-
TGTGCCAGCAGCCCGGGACAGGGGGACTACGAGCAGTACTTC	CASSPGQGDYEQYF	TRBV5-4	few	TRBJ2-7	TRBD1
TGTGCCAGCAGCATCGGGACTAGCGGGCTGTACGAGCAGTACTTC	CASSIGTSGLYEQYF	TRBV5-4	-	TRBJ2-7	TRBD2